Presented here are 29 T cell receptor beta chains from one specimen sequenced in a study of cytomegalovirus exposure and HLA in healthy donors. Primers for the PCR totalled 60 Vbeta and 13 Jbeta. Clones were read by immunoSEQ multiplex PCR, and TCRdb kept only the in-frame ones, dropping some. The top ten clones hold approximately 2.1% of a sample with 210,000 or so clones, 77% of them seen once. Sequencing was done on a sample of PBMCs. All receptors come from a young woman in good health and CMV-seropositive.

The chain's CDR3 is CASRSSGGGETQYF. In nucleotides, the CDR3 is TGCGCCAGCAGGAGTAGCGGGGGAGGAGAGACCCAGTACTTC. The V gene is TRBV10-2, the J gene TRBJ2-5; 9 bases agree with TRBD2. V trimming: 6 bases; J trimming: 4 bases; junction bases outside the gene matches: 6. Looked up from germline, CDR1 is WSHSY and CDR2 is SAAADI. The CDR3 consists of 14 residues.

This chain links TRBV7-9 with TRBJ1-2; D not resolved. V lost 5 bases to trimming and J lost 4 bases, with 11 bases between them. This CDR3 region has 13 residues. CDR1 and CDR2 from the germline V gene are SEHNR and FQNEAQ (reference sequence). The CDR3 DNA sequence: TGTGCCAGCAGCCCCCTAAATCTCTATGGCTACACCTTC. This sequence encodes CASSPLNLYGYTF.

This clone is a singleton in its sample. The chain carries TRBV28 and TRBJ1-2, with TRBD1 identical over 7 bases. Germline values: CDR1 MDHEN, CDR2 SYDVKM. Trimming removed 5 bases from V and 7 bases from J; junction bases left unmatched: 16. The CDR3 has 16 residues. The CDR3 DNA is TGTGCCAGCAGTCCCCTCGGCCAGACAGGGTTTGGTGGCTACACCTTC. Translating gives CASSPLGQTGFGGYTF.

The chain links TRBV7-3 to TRBJ2-2; 7 positions agree with TRBD1. The CDR3 spans 15 residues. Trimming at V came to 2 bases and at J to 4 bases, leaving 4 bases not matched to a gene. The germline V gene encodes CDR1 SGHTA and CDR2 FQGTGA. This CDR3 is CASSLLGGTTGELFF. DNA for the CDR3: TGTGCCAGCAGCTTACTAGGGGGCACCACCGGGGAGCTGTTTTTT.

With regard to this clone: Compared with germline, one end of the junction differs, possibly owing to a read error. The V call is TRBV7-9, the J call TRBJ2-7, with D possibly matching TRBD2 (6 bases). Germline assignment: CDR1 SEHNR and CDR2 FQNEAQ (reference sequence). The CDR3 sequence is 16 residues long. The CDR3 spells CASSPSYRTLMQGEDF. The CDR3 nucleotides are TGTGCCAGCAGCCCAAGTTATAGGACTTTAATGCAAGGGGAGGACTTC.

V and J are TRBV5-1 and TRBJ2-1, with D possibly matching TRBD1 (5 bases). The germline V gene has CDR1 SGHRS and CDR2 YFSETQ. V lost 6 bases to trimming and J lost 10 bases, with 11 bases between them. This CDR3 comprises 11 residues. CDR3: CASTFDREQFF. The CDR3 nucleotides read TGCGCCAGCACCTTCGACAGAGAGCAGTTCTTC.

V and J are TRBV5-1 and TRBJ2-3; D unclear. V lost 7 bases and J 0 bases, leaving 15 bases between the germline ends. Germline V gene sequence: CDR1 SGHRS, CDR2 YFSETQ. This CDR3 contains 15 residues. In DNA form, the CDR3 reads TGCGCCAGCGATGCCCTTATCGGTAGCACAGATACGCAGTATTTT. The encoded protein is CASDALIGSTDTQYF.

A few counts support this clone. Written as DNA, the CDR3 is TGTGCCAGCAGTGGAGGGGGCTACTACGAGCAGTACTTC. It is translated as CASSGGGYYEQYF. The chain is built from TRBV2 and TRBJ2-7; 7 bases fit TRBD1. The CDR3 has 13 residues. Germline-derived CDR1 and CDR2 are SNHLY and FYNNEI. The V gene end was trimmed by 4 bases and the J gene end by 3 bases; junction bases not matched to a gene: 3.

The chain employs TRBV29-1 and TRBJ2-1; D is perhaps TRBD1 (6 bases). V lost 7 bases and J 4 bases, leaving 14 bases between the germline ends. The germline gives CDR1 SQVTM, CDR2 ANQGSEA. The length of the CDR3 is 13 residues. CDR3 in amino acids: CSASLDSYNEQFF. As DNA, the CDR3 is TGCAGCGCAAGCCTGGACAGTTACAATGAGCAGTTCTTC.

The chain has TRBV29-1 and TRBJ1-2, with D possibly being TRBD1 (6 bases). The V gene's germline CDR1 is SQVTM and CDR2 ANQGSEA. Trimming took off 5 bases at V and 6 bases at J, with 13 bases between the two ends. The CDR3 has 12 amino acids. The CDR3 loop reads CSVLNRADGYTF. DNA of the CDR3: TGCAGCGTTCTGAACAGGGCAGATGGCTACACCTTC.

The CDR3 DNA sequence: TGTGCCAGCAGCTTGACAGGGGGGGTCACCGGGGAGCTGTTTTTT. Translation: CASSLTGGVTGELFF. This rearrangement joins TRBV6-5 to TRBJ2-2; the match to TRBD1 covers 9 bases. This CDR3 is built from 15 residues. Germline V gene lookup returns CDR1 MNHEY and CDR2 SVGAGI. J lost 4 bases, V lost 6 bases, and 6 bases had no gene match.

V and J are TRBV2 and TRBJ1-5; D may be TRBD1 (6 bases). Germline loops: CDR1 SNHLY, CDR2 FYNNEI. There are 16 residues in the CDR3. V shed 6 bases and J shed 2 bases, with 17 bases lying between them. For the CDR3, the DNA is TGTGCCAGCAGCCCCGAGGGGGGGATGGGCAATCAGCCCCAGCATTTT. Its protein product is CASSPEGGMGNQPQHF.

The V and J genes are TRBV7-8 and TRBJ2-7; a weak D match, TRBD2 (7 bases). Looked up from germline, CDR1 is SGHVS and CDR2 is FQNEAQ. V lost 2 bases and J lost 5, with 25 bases in between. CDR3 length: 18 residues. The DNA of the CDR3 is TGTGCCAGCAGCTTAAGGGTTTCTGGGAGGGGGGGGATCCACGAGCAGTACTTC. Its translation is CASSLRVSGRGGIHEQYF.

The chain carries TRBV5-6 and TRBJ1-2; D unclear. Germline-derived CDR1 and CDR2 are SGHDT and YYEEEE. The CDR3 length is 13 residues. The germline V and J ends were trimmed by 6 bases and 2 bases, with 11 bases remaining between them. The CDR3 loop reads CASTLTANYGYTF. The CDR3 DNA follows: TGTGCCAGCACCCTCACAGCCAACTATGGCTACACCTTC.

V and J are TRBV7-2 and TRBJ2-3; D is unclear. Trimming removed 1 base from V and 4 bases from J, with 9 bases in between. Germline CDR1 reads SGHTA; CDR2 reads FQGNSA. CDR3 length equals 14 residues. The CDR3 here is CASSLEVAADTQYF. CDR3 coding DNA: TGTGCCAGCAGCTTAGAGGTAGCAGCAGATACGCAGTATTTT.

The chain has TRBV7-2 and TRBJ1-2, with TRBD1 identical over 7 bases. V trimming: 1 base; J trimming: 5 bases; junction bases outside the gene matches: 4. Germline CDR1 is SGHTA and CDR2 is FQGNSA. This CDR3 has 14 amino acids. In DNA form, the CDR3 reads TGTGCCAGCAGCTTAGTGGGACAGACTTATGGCTACACCTTC. It translates to CASSLVGQTYGYTF.

This chain links TRBV5-1 with TRBJ2-1, with D possibly being TRBD2 (6 bases). The CDR3 is made up of 15 amino acids. Per germline, CDR1 SGHRS and CDR2 YFSETQ. The V end lost 4 bases, the J end lost 0 bases, and 11 bases lay between the germline ends. The CDR3 here is CASSPRRGSYNEQFF. CDR3 nucleotides: TGCGCCAGCAGCCCGCGGAGGGGCTCCTACAATGAGCAGTTCTTC.

This clone has only one observation. The CDR3 region is CASSGTNEAAYGYTF. The DNA of the CDR3 is TGTGCCAGCAGCGGGACAAACGAGGCAGCCTATGGCTACACCTTC. The chain joins TRBV2 to TRBJ1-2; tentatively, D is TRBD1 (6 bases). From germline, CDR1 is SNHLY and CDR2 FYNNEI. Trimming took off 6 bases at V and 4 bases at J, with 18 bases between the two ends. The CDR3 spans 15 residues.

The V call is TRBV7-6, the J call TRBJ2-3, with D possibly being TRBD2 (5 bases). V was shortened by 5 bases and J by 3 bases, with 9 bases between the two germline ends. From germline, CDR1 is SGHVS and CDR2 FNYEAQ. The CDR3 is 13 amino acids. CDR3 residues: CASSPGGTDTQYF. CDR3 nucleotide sequence: TGTGCCAGCAGCCCGGGCGGGACAGATACGCAGTATTTT.

The chain couples TRBV19 to TRBJ2-7, with 7 bases matching TRBD2. With V trimmed by 3 bases and J by 2 bases, 10 bases remained unmatched. This CDR3 is 16 amino acids long. Germline assignment: CDR1 LNHDA and CDR2 SQIVND (reference sequence). In DNA form, the CDR3 reads TGTGCCAGTAGTATTCACCCAGCGGGGAGGACCTACGAGCAGTACTTC. Protein: CASSIHPAGRTYEQYF.

This clone was recorded a few times. The rearrangement joins TRBV7-9 to TRBJ2-2; maybe TRBD2 (5 bases). CDR3 size: 13 residues. Germline CDR1 is SEHNR and CDR2 is FQNEAQ (reference sequence). The V end was cut by 5 bases, the J end by 10 bases, with 14 bases between. The CDR3 loop is CASSPRGSEELFF. The CDR3 DNA is TGTGCCAGCAGCCCCCGGGGTTCCGAGGAGCTGTTTTTT.

V is TRBV30 and J is TRBJ2-5; 9 bases map to TRBD2. Germline V gives CDR1 GTSNPN, CDR2 SVGIG (reference sequence). The junction had 14 bases not matched to a gene; V was cut back by 4 bases and J by 5 bases. The CDR3 totals 16 residues. The CDR3 protein is CAWTRTSDRGGETQYF. The CDR3 nucleotides read TGTGCCTGGACCAGGACTAGCGATAGGGGGGGGGAGACCCAGTACTTC.

A word on this clone: Other DNA sequences of this sample code for an identical CDR3. The rearrangement uses TRBV5-6 and TRBJ2-5; 13 nucleotides agree with TRBD2. With V trimmed by 2 bases and J by 5 bases, 3 bases remained unmatched. Germline CDR1 reads SGHDT; CDR2 reads YYEEEE. The CDR3 is 15 residues long. The CDR3 loop is CASSLLAGGRETQYF. The CDR3 DNA reads TGTGCCAGCAGCTTACTAGCGGGGGGGCGGGAGACCCAGTACTTC.

The rearrangement links TRBV11-3 to TRBJ2-2; no definite D call. V dropped 5 bases and J dropped 0 bases, with 13 bases sitting between them. The CDR3 contains 16 residues. Germline CDR1 SGHNT, CDR2 YENEEA. This CDR3 reads CASSPVRGSNTGELFF. CDR3 nucleotides: TGTGCCAGCAGCCCGGTTCGCGGATCGAACACCGGGGAGCTGTTTTTT.

As to this clone: At one boundary the junction diverges from the germline segment, which might be a read error. At the DNA level, this CDR3 is encoded by other sequences in the same sample as well. The chain links TRBV10-3 to TRBJ1-1; 11 positions match TRBD1. This CDR3 is built from 13 residues. The germline V gene encodes CDR1 ENHRY and CDR2 SYGVKD. CDR3 DNA: TGCGCCATCAATGGACAGGGGGCGACTGAAGCTTTCTTT. Translated: CAINGQGATEAFF.

The gene calls are TRBV23-1 and TRBJ1-6; D perhaps matches TRBD1 (5 bases). TRBV23-1 is noted as an ORF with a role that remains uncertain. Trimming cost V 0 bases and J 0 bases, with 15 bases left between them. This CDR3 is 19 amino acids long. This CDR3 reads CASSQSMGGFGSYNSPLHF. CDR3 DNA sequence: TGCGCCAGCAGTCAATCGATGGGGGGGTTCGGCTCCTATAATTCACCCCTCCACTTT.

The chain joins TRBV5-1 to TRBJ2-5; unclear D gene. V gave up 0 bases and J gave up 5 bases, with 14 bases separating them. The CDR3 is 15 amino acids. Germline V gene lookup returns CDR1 SGHRS and CDR2 YFSETQ. The CDR3 DNA reads as TGCGCCAGCAGCTTGGGAGGCTGGCGGTCGGAGACCCAGTACTTC. Protein: CASSLGGWRSETQYF. Complete variable domain (other parts from reference TRBV5-1 and TRBJ2-5): KAGVTQTPRYLIKTRGQQVTLSCSPISGHRSVSWYQQTPGQGLQFLFEYFSETQRNKGNFPGRFSGRQFSNSRSEMNVSTLELGDSALYLCASSLGGWRSETQYFGPGTRLLVL.

V and J are TRBV5-5 and TRBJ1-4, with TRBD1 matching over 8 bases. Germline V gene data show CDR1 as SGHKS and CDR2 as YYEKEE (reference sequence). This CDR3 region has 15 residues. V gave up 4 bases and J gave up 7 bases; unmatched junction bases: 9. The CDR3 here is CASSKQTGVGEKLFF. The CDR3 nucleotides read TGTGCCAGCAGCAAACAGACAGGGGTTGGTGAAAAACTGTTTTTT.

This clone appeared a single time. This chain uses TRBV19 with TRBJ1-4, with TRBD1 as a possible D gene (5 bases). Trimming pared 6 bases from V and 4 bases from J, leaving 15 bases between. This CDR3 is 15 amino acids long. Germline lookup yields CDR1 LNHDA and CDR2 SQIVND (reference sequence). CDR3 sequence: CASSPETVNNEKLFF. The CDR3, as DNA: TGTGCCAGTAGCCCCGAGACAGTGAATAATGAAAAACTGTTTTTT. Drawing the rest from reference TRBV19 and TRBJ1-4, the complete variable domain is DGGITQSPKYLFRKEGQNVTLSCEQNLNHDAMYWYRQDPGQGLRLIYYSQIVNDFQKGDIAEGYSVSREKKESFPLTVTSAQKNPTAFYLCASSPETVNNEKLFFGSGTQLSVL.